These 13 T cell receptor beta chains originate from one sample sequenced in a study of T cells in Graves' hyperthyroidism and ophthalmopathy. It was RNA transcripts that yielded the amplified TCR beta CDR3 regions. With the HTBI primer set, the TCR CDR3 went through a first round of RT-PCR. TCRdb used MiXCR to reprocess the multiplex PCR reads, holding one entry per CDR3 protein. The table records around 380,000 distinct CDR3 sequences, 13% of them present only once. The sample taken for sequencing was blood. The receptors were gathered from a man aged 25-45 years with Graves' hyperthyroidism that later progressed to Graves' ophthalmopathy.

There are many counts of this clonotype. The chain joins TRBV20-1 to TRBJ2-7; TRBD1 matches 8 bases. Trimming took 3 bases from V and 6 from J; bases not matched to a gene: 13. CDR3 size: 15 residues. Germline V gives CDR1 DFQATT, CDR2 SNEGSKA (reference sequence). CDR3 bases: TGCAGTGCTAGGGCCCCAGGACAGGGTGGCTTCGAGCAGTACTTC. Amino acid sequence: CSARAPGQGGFEQYF.

This clonotype is categorized as medium-sized. The rearrangement links TRBV12-3 or TRBV12-4 to TRBJ1-4; no firm D call. CDR3 length: 13 residues. The ends were cut back, 0 bases at V and 2 bases at J, with 1 base in the middle. The DNA for the CDR3 is TGTGCCAGCAGTTTAGCGACTAATGAAAAACTGTTTTTT. Its protein product is CASSLATNEKLFF.

This clonotype was counted many times. The chain carries TRBV11-3 and TRBJ2-3; D is unclear. This CDR3 contains 17 residues. In germline, CDR1 is SGHNT, CDR2 YENEEA. The V end lost 0 bases, the J end lost 2 bases, and 15 bases lay between the germline ends. The CDR3 region is CASSLDFSQRITDTQYF. In nucleotides, the CDR3 is TGTGCCAGCAGCTTAGATTTCTCCCAGCGTATCACAGATACGCAGTATTTT.

The V call is TRBV29-1, the J call TRBJ1-4; D gene ambiguous. The CDR3 runs 12 residues. Deletions cut 3 bases from V and 8 bases from J, with 10 bases between. Germline assignment: CDR1 SQVTM and CDR2 ANQGSEA. The CDR3 DNA sequence: TGCAGCGTTGACCCGCTTCAGGAAAAACTGTTTTTT. Its translation is CSVDPLQEKLFF.

Worth noting for this clonotype: With a much larger clone just one base away, this may be a read error. The chain combines TRBV2 with TRBJ2-7; D remains ambiguous. The CDR3 loop spans 13 amino acids. Germline V gene lookup returns CDR1 SNHLY and CDR2 FYNNEI. CDR3 sequence: CASGDYTGYEQYF. CDR3 bases: TGTGCCAGCGGTGATTATACCGGCTACGAGCAGTACTTC.

The gene calls are TRBV11-2 and TRBJ2-7; D remains unclear. CDR1 is SGHAT and CDR2 is FQNNGV in the germline V gene. This CDR3 is 12 amino acids long. V was clipped by 2 bases and J by 3 bases, with 5 bases between them. CDR3 nucleotide sequence: TGTGCCAGCAGCTTAAGTCTCTACGAGCAGTACTTC. Encoded protein: CASSLSLYEQYF.

This clonotype was seen at least ten times. The chain uses TRBV28 and TRBJ1-5; TRBD1 matches 10 bases. CDR1 is MDHEN and CDR2 is SYDVKM in the germline V gene. Trimming at V came to 5 bases and at J to 0 bases, leaving 7 bases not matched to a gene. CDR3 size: 17 residues. CDR3 in DNA: TGTGCCAGCAGTGTGACAGGGGGCTTCCTTAGCAATCAGCCCCAGCATTTT. Translating it yields CASSVTGGFLSNQPQHF. The complete variable domain, with remaining parts taken from reference TRBV28 and TRBJ1-5, reads DVKVTQSSRYLVKRTGEKVFLECVQDMDHENMFWYRQDPGLGLRLIYFSYDVKMKEKGDIPEGYSVSREKKERFSLILESASTNQTSMYLCASSVTGGFLSNQPQHFGDGTRLSIL.

About this clonotype: A read error may be the cause here, since a much bigger clone is one base away. The chain uses TRBV6-1 and TRBJ1-2, with D perhaps matching TRBD1 (6 bases). CDR1 is MNHNS, CDR2 SASEGT, per germline. This CDR3 spans 16 amino acids. DNA for the CDR3: TGTGCCAGCAGTGTGGGTACTACAGGGCGGAGGTTTGGCTTCACCTTC. Its protein product is CASSVGTTGRRFGFTF.

This clonotype appeared a few times. One base away lies a much larger clone, so this may be a sequencing read error. The chain has TRBV7-2 and TRBJ1-6; D gene uncertain. Germline V gene lookup returns CDR1 SGHTA and CDR2 FQGNSA. CDR3 size: 16 residues. V lost 5 bases and J lost 8, with 19 bases in between. CDR3 protein: CASSLTGAVVYSPLHF. Written as DNA, the CDR3 is TGTGCCAGCAGCCTTACGGGCGCGGTGGTATATTCACCCCTCCACTTT.

This clonotype was counted a few times. The J gene is TRBJ1-1, the V gene TRBV18; possibly TRBD1 for D (6 bases). V lost 3 bases and J lost 11, with 19 bases in between. Germline CDR1 is KGHSH and CDR2 is LQKENI. The CDR3 spans 14 residues. This chain's CDR3 is CASSPRGTRGPAFF. CDR3 in DNA: TGTGCCAGCTCACCTCGGGGGACCCGGGGGCCCGCTTTCTTT. Full variable domain (missing parts from reference TRBV18 and TRBJ1-1): NAGVMQNPRHLVRRRGQEARLRCSPMKGHSHVYWYRQLPEEGLKFMVYLQKENIIDESGMPKERFSAEFPKEGPSILRIQQVVRGDSAAYFCASSPRGTRGPAFFGQGTRLTVV.

The table lists this clonotype with many counts. This chain connects TRBV7-8 to TRBJ1-3, with unresolved D. The V and J ends lost 5 bases and 2 bases respectively, with 16 bases between them. The CDR3 runs 16 residues. From germline, CDR1 is SGHVS and CDR2 FQNEAQ. DNA of the CDR3: TGTGCCAGCAGCCGACGGGTAGGGCTGACTGGAAACACCATATATTTT. This codes for CASSRRVGLTGNTIYF.

This clonotype was seen at least ten times. This chain connects TRBV12-3 or TRBV12-4 to TRBJ2-2, with 8 bases fitting TRBD2. With 5 bases clipped from V and 5 bases from J, the junction kept 10 bases outside the gene matches. The CDR3 loop spans 16 amino acids. The CDR3 protein is CASSGTSGGHTGELFF. CDR3 nucleotides: TGTGCCAGCAGTGGTACCTCGGGGGGGCATACCGGGGAGCTGTTTTTT.

This clonotype was seen many times. This sequence joins TRBV20-1 and TRBJ2-5, with 15 positions matching TRBD2. V dropped 8 bases and J dropped 4; count of bases not matched to a gene: 11. Germline V gene sequence: CDR1 DFQATT, CDR2 SNEGSKA (reference sequence). The CDR3 has 16 amino acids. The CDR3 region has the DNA TGCAGTCAAGGGGCCAGGGGACTAGCGGGGGGAGAGACCCAGTACTTC. Translating gives CSQGARGLAGGETQYF.